This passage covers 22 T cell receptor beta chains from one sample sequenced in a study of T cell responses to AZD1222 COVID-19 vaccine. Sequenced by immunoSEQ multiplex PCR; TCRdb stores in-frame clones only, minus some. The profile shows some 120,000 clones, 75% to 95% of them singletons. The sequencing used peripheral blood, collected on day 0 of AZD1222 vaccination. These receptors came from an adult in good health.

This rearrangement joins TRBV30 to TRBJ2-2; D is ambiguous. Trimming stripped 5 bases from V and 6 bases from J, with 10 bases between. Germline values: CDR1 GTSNPN, CDR2 SVGIG (reference sequence). The CDR3 spans 12 residues. The CDR3 is CAWGQRSGELFF. CDR3 nucleotides: TGTGCCTGGGGTCAAAGGTCCGGGGAGCTGTTTTTT.

CDR3 sequence (DNA): TGTGCCACCAGTGATTCGACTAGCGGCCACAATGAGCAGTTCTTC. Protein: CATSDSTSGHNEQFF. V usage is TRBV24-1 and J usage is TRBJ2-1; TRBD2 matches 9 bases. The germline CDR1 and CDR2 sequences are KGHDR and SFDVKD. CDR3 size: 15 residues. Losses at the gene ends were 2 bases for V and 5 bases for J; bases not matched to a gene: 3.

Regarding this clone: Other DNA sequences in this specimen translate into the identical CDR3. The chain links TRBV7-9 to TRBJ1-1; D not resolved. The CDR3 sequence is 12 residues long. V lost 1 base to trimming and J lost 5 bases, with 5 bases between them. CDR1 and CDR2 (germline): SEHNR, FQNEAQ (reference sequence). The CDR3 spells CASSLGRTEAFF. In nucleotides, the CDR3 is TGTGCCAGCAGCTTAGGGCGGACTGAAGCTTTCTTT.

This chain connects TRBV13 to TRBJ2-1, with 9 positions matching TRBD2. CDR3 size: 16 residues. The germline V gene has CDR1 PRHDT and CDR2 FYEKMQ (reference sequence). V lost 5 bases and J lost 0; bases outside the gene matches: 5. The CDR3: CASSARLADSYNEQFF. CDR3 bases: TGTGCCAGCAGCGCCAGACTAGCGGACTCCTACAATGAGCAGTTCTTC.

The V and J genes are TRBV7-9 and TRBJ2-1; 7 bases are shared with TRBD2. The V gene end was trimmed by 10 bases and the J gene end by 1 base; junction bases not matched to a gene: 7. There are 14 residues in the CDR3. Germline V gene data show CDR1 as SEHNR and CDR2 as FQNEAQ (reference sequence). This chain's CDR3 is CATTWGGSYNEQFF. CDR3 coding DNA: TGTGCCACCACATGGGGGGGATCCTACAATGAGCAGTTCTTC.

The V gene is TRBV3-1 (or the pseudogene TRBV3-2), the J gene TRBJ2-7, with 8 bases aligning to TRBD1. After removal of 4 bases from V and 7 bases from J, the junction contained 9 bases not matched to a gene. The germline V gene has CDR1 LGHDT and CDR2 YNNKEL (reference sequence). The CDR3 sequence is 14 residues long. The CDR3 DNA reads as TGTGCCAGCAGCCGGAGCGGACAGGGTGGTGAGCAGTACTTC. Translation gives CASSRSGQGGEQYF.

The J gene is TRBJ1-1, the V gene TRBV5-1, with 10 nucleotides matching TRBD1. Germline V gives CDR1 SGHRS, CDR2 YFSETQ. J gave up 4 bases and V 1 base, and 4 bases lay outside the gene matches. The CDR3 is 15 residues long. The CDR3 is CASSLPGTGATEAFF. CDR3 coding DNA: TGCGCCAGCAGCTTGCCCGGGACAGGGGCCACTGAAGCTTTCTTT.

The rearrangement joins TRBV7-3 to TRBJ2-2, with TRBD1 identical over 9 bases. The V gene's germline CDR1 is SGHTA and CDR2 FQGTGA. The CDR3 covers 16 residues. The V gene end was trimmed by 4 bases and the J gene end by 6 bases; junction bases not matched to a gene: 9. Here the CDR3 DNA reads TGTGCCAGCAGCTACTCCACAGGGGGCGGAGCCGGGGAGCTGTTTTTT. Amino acid sequence: CASSYSTGGGAGELFF.

The V call is TRBV7-3, the J call TRBJ2-2; 7 bases align to TRBD2. In germline, CDR1 is SGHTA, CDR2 FQGTGA. J gave up 6 bases and V 5 bases, and 18 bases lay outside the gene matches. The CDR3 contains 18 residues. DNA of the CDR3: TGTGCCAGCAGCCCTCTCGGCTACCCGGGACTAAGTTCCGGGGAGCTGTTTTTT. Translating it yields CASSPLGYPGLSSGELFF.

The V and J genes are TRBV5-4 and TRBJ2-2; D gene ambiguous. V dropped 4 bases and J dropped 5 bases, with 6 bases sitting between them. This CDR3 is 12 amino acids long. CDR1 and CDR2 (germline): SGHNT, YYREEE (reference sequence). The DNA for the CDR3 is TGTGCCAGCAGCGGCCCTACCGGGGAGCTGTTTTTT. It yields the protein CASSGPTGELFF.

The chain joins TRBV11-2 to TRBJ2-7; D unresolved. V gave up 2 bases and J gave up 6 bases, with 11 bases separating them. The CDR3 is 13 residues long. Germline-derived CDR1 and CDR2 are SGHAT and FQNNGV. The CDR3 loop is CASSLYAWGEQYF. For the CDR3, the DNA is TGTGCCAGCAGCTTATATGCCTGGGGCGAGCAGTACTTC.

The chain has TRBV12-3 or TRBV12-4 and TRBJ1-4, with D hard to call. The CDR3 is made up of 13 amino acids. V gave up 5 bases and J gave up 4 bases, with 8 bases separating them. The CDR3 nucleotides read TGTGCCAGCAGTCTAGACTTTAATGAAAAACTGTTTTTT. Amino acid sequence: CASSLDFNEKLFF.

CDR3 region: CASSLASSLPPLHF. In DNA form, the CDR3 reads TGTGCCAGCAGCTTAGCATCATCACTACCACCCCTCCACTTT. The chain links TRBV7-2 to TRBJ1-6; D is unresolved. Germline V gene sequence: CDR1 SGHTA, CDR2 FQGNSA. This CDR3 spans 14 amino acids. The germline V and J ends were trimmed by 0 bases and 11 bases, with 11 bases remaining between them.

The J gene is TRBJ2-7, the V gene TRBV5-6, with 10 bases identical to TRBD2. CDR1 is SGHDT, CDR2 YYEEEE, per germline. The CDR3 is 15 amino acids. V lost 3 bases, J lost 5 bases, and 8 bases stayed unmatched. Here the CDR3 DNA reads TGTGCCAGCAGCTCTCTAGCGGGGGCCGGGAACGAGCAGTACTTC. This sequence encodes CASSSLAGAGNEQYF.

The chain has TRBV30 and TRBJ2-2; D may be TRBD2 (5 bases). The germline CDR1 and CDR2 sequences are GTSNPN and SVGIG (reference sequence). Deletions cut 7 bases from V and 5 bases from J, with 17 bases between. CDR3 length: 14 amino acids. In nucleotides, the CDR3 is TGTGCCTCCCTAGCTATTGGGTGGACCGGGGAGCTGTTTTTT. Its protein product is CASLAIGWTGELFF.

The J gene is TRBJ1-2, the V gene TRBV5-1; 7 nucleotides align to TRBD1. Trimming took 4 bases from V and 0 from J; bases not matched to a gene: 6. The CDR3 extends over 15 amino acids. Looked up from germline, CDR1 is SGHRS and CDR2 is YFSETQ. CDR3 protein: CASSPTGDPNYGYTF. The DNA of the CDR3 is TGCGCCAGCAGCCCCACAGGGGATCCTAACTATGGCTACACCTTC. The whole variable domain, filled in from reference TRBV5-1 and TRBJ1-2, reads KAGVTQTPRYLIKTRGQQVTLSCSPISGHRSVSWYQQTPGQGLQFLFEYFSETQRNKGNFPGRFSGRQFSNSRSEMNVSTLELGDSALYLCASSPTGDPNYGYTFGSGTRLTVV.

This chain links TRBV24-1 with TRBJ2-6; 7 bases are shared with TRBD1. The germline gives CDR1 KGHDR, CDR2 SFDVKD. The trim removed 4 bases at V and 0 bases at J, leaving 5 bases unmatched. The CDR3 runs to 17 residues. CDR3 in DNA: TGTGCCACCAGTGACAGGGACAGACACTCTGGGGCCAACGTCCTGACTTTC. Protein sequence: CATSDRDRHSGANVLTF.

This chain joins TRBV9 and TRBJ1-2, with no clear D. Trimming pared 4 bases from V and 4 bases from J, leaving 14 bases between. The germline CDR1 and CDR2 sequences are SGDLS and YYNGEE. This CDR3 is built from 14 residues. CDR3 residues: CASSPLGDLYGYTF. The CDR3 nucleotides are TGTGCCAGCAGCCCTCTCGGCGACCTCTATGGCTACACCTTC.

The chain joins TRBV24-1 to TRBJ2-2; TRBD2 might be the D (6 bases). Deletions cut 4 bases from V and 6 bases from J, with 17 bases between. CDR3 length: 16 residues. Germline V gene sequence: CDR1 KGHDR, CDR2 SFDVKD. The CDR3 region is CATSDTGRGGPGELFF. The CDR3 nucleotides are TGTGCCACCAGTGACACGGGGCGGGGTGGGCCCGGGGAGCTGTTTTTT.

V usage is TRBV9 and J usage is TRBJ1-3; D not certain. Germline CDR1 SGDLS, CDR2 YYNGEE. Trimming pared 6 bases from V and 1 base from J, leaving 2 bases between. The CDR3 contains 11 residues. The CDR3, as DNA: TGTGCCAGCAAGTCTGGAAACACCATATATTTT. The encoded protein is CASKSGNTIYF. The full variable domain, rest sourced from reference TRBV9 and TRBJ1-3, is DSGVTQTPKHLITATGQRVTLRCSPRSGDLSVYWYQQSLDQGLQFLIQYYNGEERAKGNILERFSAQQFPDLHSELNLSSLELGDSALYFCASKSGNTIYFGEGSWLTVV.

The V gene is TRBV25-1, the J gene TRBJ1-2; 7 bases map to TRBD1. This CDR3 has 14 amino acids. Trimming cost V 3 bases and J 4 bases; bases outside gene matches: 5. Per the germline V gene, CDR1 is MGHDK and CDR2 is SYGVNS. The CDR3 loop reads CASSDIGTAYGYTF. In nucleotides, the CDR3 is TGTGCCAGCAGTGACATCGGGACAGCCTATGGCTACACCTTC.

This sequence joins TRBV2 and TRBJ2-5, with 9 positions matching TRBD2. V dropped 7 bases and J dropped 3; count of bases not matched to a gene: 3. Germline lookup yields CDR1 SNHLY and CDR2 FYNNEI. This CDR3 is built from 13 residues. In nucleotides, the CDR3 is TGTGCCAGCAAGAAGCGGGAGGAAGAGACCCAGTACTTC. It yields the protein CASKKREEETQYF.